This T cell receptor beta chain was documented in a study of regulatory T cells in long-lasting Graves disease. Researchers made TCR beta libraries by using iRepertoire HTBI primers and running Arm-PCR on CDR3 regions. TCRdb used MiXCR to reprocess the multiplex PCR reads, holding one entry per CDR3 protein. Altogether 360,000 or so distinct CDR3 sequences are present, approximately 25% being singletons, with the ten largest covering around 30%. Specified time point: persistent/refractory GD, antithyroid drugs over 5 years with positive TRAb. Researchers made the TCR library from RNA that was extracted from PBMCs. Trimming took 3 bases from V and 2 from J, leaving 15 bases between them. The CDR3 length is 15 residues. Germline V gene lookup returns CDR1 SGHDT and CDR2 YYEEEE.

The sequenced sample was peripheral blood mononuclear cells (PBMCs), obtained when the disease was refractory, from a patient treated with antithyroid drugs. The source of this sequence is a woman between 35 and 50 years old with Graves disease. V and J are TRBV5-6 and TRBJ2-7; D may be TRBD1 (6 bases). Here the CDR3 DNA reads TGTGCCAGCAGCTCCGACAGGAATTCCCCCTACGAGCAGTACTTC. Protein sequence: CASSSDRNSPYEQYF.